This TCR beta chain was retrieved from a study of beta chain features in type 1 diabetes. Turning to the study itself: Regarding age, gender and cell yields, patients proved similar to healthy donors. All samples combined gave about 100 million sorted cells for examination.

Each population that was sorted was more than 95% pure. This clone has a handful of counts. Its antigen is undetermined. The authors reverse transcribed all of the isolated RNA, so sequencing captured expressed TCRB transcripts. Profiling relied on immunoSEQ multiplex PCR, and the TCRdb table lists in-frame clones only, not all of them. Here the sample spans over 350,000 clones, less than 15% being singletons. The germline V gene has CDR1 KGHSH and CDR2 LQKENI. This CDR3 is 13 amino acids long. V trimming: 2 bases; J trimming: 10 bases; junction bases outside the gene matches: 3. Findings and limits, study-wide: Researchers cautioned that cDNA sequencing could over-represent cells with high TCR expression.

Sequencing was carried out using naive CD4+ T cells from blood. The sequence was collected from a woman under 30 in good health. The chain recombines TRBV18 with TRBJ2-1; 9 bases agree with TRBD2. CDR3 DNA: TGTGCCAGCTCACCAGAACTAGCGGGCGAGCAGTTCTTC. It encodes CASSPELAGEQFF.